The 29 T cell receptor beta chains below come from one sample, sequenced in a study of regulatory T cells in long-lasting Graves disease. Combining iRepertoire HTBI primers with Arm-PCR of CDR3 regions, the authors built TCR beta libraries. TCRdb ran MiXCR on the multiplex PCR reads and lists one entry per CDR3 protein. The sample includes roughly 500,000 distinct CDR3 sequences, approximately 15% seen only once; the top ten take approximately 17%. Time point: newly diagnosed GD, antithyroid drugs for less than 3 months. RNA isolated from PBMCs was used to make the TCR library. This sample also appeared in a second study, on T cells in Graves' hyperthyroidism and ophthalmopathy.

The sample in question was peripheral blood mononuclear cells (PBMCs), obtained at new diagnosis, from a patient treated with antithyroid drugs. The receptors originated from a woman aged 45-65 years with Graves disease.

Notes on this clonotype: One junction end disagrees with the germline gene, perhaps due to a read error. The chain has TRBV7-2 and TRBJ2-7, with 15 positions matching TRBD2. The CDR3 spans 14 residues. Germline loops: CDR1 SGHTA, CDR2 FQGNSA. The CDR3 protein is CASSQMTGTSGGMF. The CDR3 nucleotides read TGTGCCAGCAGCCAGATGACAGGGACTAGCGGGGGGATGTTC.

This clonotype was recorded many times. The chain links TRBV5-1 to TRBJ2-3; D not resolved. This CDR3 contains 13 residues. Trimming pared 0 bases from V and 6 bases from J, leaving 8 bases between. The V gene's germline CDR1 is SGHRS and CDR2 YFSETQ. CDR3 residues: CASSLEGSDTQYF. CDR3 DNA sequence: TGCGCCAGCAGCTTGGAGGGCTCGGATACGCAGTATTTT.

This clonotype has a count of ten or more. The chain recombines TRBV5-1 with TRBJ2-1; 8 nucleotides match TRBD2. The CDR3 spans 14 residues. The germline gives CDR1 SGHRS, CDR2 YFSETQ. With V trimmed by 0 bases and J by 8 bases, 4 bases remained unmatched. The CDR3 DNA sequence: TGCGCCAGCAGCTTGGCGGGAGGGGTAGATGAGCAGTTCTTC. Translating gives CASSLAGGVDEQFF. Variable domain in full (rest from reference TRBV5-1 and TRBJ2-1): KAGVTQTPRYLIKTRGQQVTLSCSPISGHRSVSWYQQTPGQGLQFLFEYFSETQRNKGNFPGRFSGRQFSNSRSEMNVSTLELGDSALYLCASSLAGGVDEQFFGPGTRLTVL.

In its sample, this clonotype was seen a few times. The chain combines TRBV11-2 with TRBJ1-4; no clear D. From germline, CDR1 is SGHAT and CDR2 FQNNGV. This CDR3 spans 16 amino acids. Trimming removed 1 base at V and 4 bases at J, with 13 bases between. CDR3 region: CASSLVPRGNNEKLFF. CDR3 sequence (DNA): TGTGCCAGCAGCTTAGTCCCCCGAGGGAATAATGAAAAACTGTTTTTT.

CDR3 DNA sequence: TGTGCCAGCACCTCCGGGTCCCTGAAACTCGATGAGCAGTTCTTC. Amino acid sequence: CASTSGSLKLDEQFF. The J gene is TRBJ2-1, the V gene TRBV28; D not certain. The CDR3 sequence is 15 residues long. V was pared by 7 bases and J by 8 bases, with 21 bases between. Germline V gene lookup returns CDR1 MDHEN and CDR2 SYDVKM.

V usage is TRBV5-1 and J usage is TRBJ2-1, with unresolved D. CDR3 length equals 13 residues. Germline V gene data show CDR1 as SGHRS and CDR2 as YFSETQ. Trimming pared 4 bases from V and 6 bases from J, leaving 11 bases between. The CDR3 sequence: CASSRSLGNEQFF. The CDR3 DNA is TGCGCCAGCAGCCGTTCCCTGGGCAATGAGCAGTTCTTC.

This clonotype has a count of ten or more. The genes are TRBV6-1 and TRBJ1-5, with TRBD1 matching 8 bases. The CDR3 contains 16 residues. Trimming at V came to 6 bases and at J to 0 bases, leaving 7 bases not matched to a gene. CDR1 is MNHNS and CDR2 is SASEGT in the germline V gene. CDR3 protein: CASSSGQGRSNQPQHF. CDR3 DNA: TGTGCCAGCAGCTCCGGACAGGGCCGTAGCAATCAGCCCCAGCATTTT.

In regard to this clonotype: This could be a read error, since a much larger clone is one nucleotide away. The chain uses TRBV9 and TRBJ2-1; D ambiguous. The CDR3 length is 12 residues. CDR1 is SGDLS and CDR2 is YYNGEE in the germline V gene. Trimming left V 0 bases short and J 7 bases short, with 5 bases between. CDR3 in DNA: TGTGCCAGCAGCGTAGTGGAGAATGAGCAGTTCTTC. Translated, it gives CASSVVENEQFF.

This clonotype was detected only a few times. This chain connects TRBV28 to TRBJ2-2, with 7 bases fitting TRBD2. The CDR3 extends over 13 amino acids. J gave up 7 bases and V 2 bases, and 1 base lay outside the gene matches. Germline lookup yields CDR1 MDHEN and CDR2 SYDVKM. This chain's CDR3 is CASSLLADGELFF. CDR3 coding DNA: TGTGCCAGCAGTTTACTAGCGGACGGGGAGCTGTTTTTT.

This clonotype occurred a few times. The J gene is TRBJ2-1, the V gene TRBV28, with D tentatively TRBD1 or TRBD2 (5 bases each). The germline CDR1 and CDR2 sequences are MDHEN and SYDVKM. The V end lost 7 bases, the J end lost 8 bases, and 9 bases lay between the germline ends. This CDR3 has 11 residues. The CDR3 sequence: CASIRGDEQFF. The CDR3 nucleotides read TGTGCCAGCATAAGGGGAGATGAGCAGTTCTTC.

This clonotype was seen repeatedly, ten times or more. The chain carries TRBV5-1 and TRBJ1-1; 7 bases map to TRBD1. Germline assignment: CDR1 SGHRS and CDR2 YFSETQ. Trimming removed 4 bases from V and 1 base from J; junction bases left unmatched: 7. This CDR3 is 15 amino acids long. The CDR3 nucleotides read TGCGCCAGCAGCCATTGGGACAGACCGAACACTGAAGCTTTCTTT. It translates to CASSHWDRPNTEAFF.

The CDR3 sequence is CASSQPQEDPNTEAFF. The CDR3 DNA reads as TGTGCCAGCAGCCAACCTCAGGAGGATCCGAACACTGAAGCTTTCTTT. V usage is TRBV3-1 and J usage is TRBJ1-1; no reliable D call. The CDR3 contains 16 residues. Germline V CDR1 and CDR2: LGHDT, YNNKEL (reference sequence). Trimming removed 2 bases at V and 1 base at J, with 14 bases between.

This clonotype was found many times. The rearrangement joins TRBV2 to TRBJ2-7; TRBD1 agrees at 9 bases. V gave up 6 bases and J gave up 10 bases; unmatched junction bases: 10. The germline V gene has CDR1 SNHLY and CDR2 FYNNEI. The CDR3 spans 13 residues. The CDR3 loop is CASRKKTGGEQYF. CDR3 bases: TGTGCCAGCAGGAAAAAGACAGGGGGTGAACAGTACTTC.

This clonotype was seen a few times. Here the CDR3 reads CASSVGDRGLLTEAFF. The CDR3 DNA reads as TGTGCCAGCAGCGTAGGGGACAGGGGGCTCCTCACTGAAGCTTTCTTT. The V gene is TRBV9, the J gene TRBJ1-1; the match to TRBD1 covers 12 bases. V shed 0 bases, J shed 4 bases, and the junction held 4 bases outside the gene matches. The CDR3 extends over 16 amino acids. In germline, CDR1 is SGDLS, CDR2 YYNGEE.

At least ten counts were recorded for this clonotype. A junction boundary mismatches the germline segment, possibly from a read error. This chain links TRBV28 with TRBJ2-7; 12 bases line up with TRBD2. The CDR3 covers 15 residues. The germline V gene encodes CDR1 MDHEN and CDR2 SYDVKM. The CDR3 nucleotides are TGCGCCAGCAGCCTGACTAGCGGGAGTTCCTACGAGCAGTACTTC. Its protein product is CASSLTSGSSYEQYF.

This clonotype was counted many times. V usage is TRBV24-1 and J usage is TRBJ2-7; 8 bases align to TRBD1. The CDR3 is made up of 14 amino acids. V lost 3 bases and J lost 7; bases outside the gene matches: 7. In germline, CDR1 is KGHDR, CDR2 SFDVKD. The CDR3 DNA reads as TGTGCCACCAGTGATCCGCAGGGGGCAGGGGAGCAGTACTTC. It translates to CATSDPQGAGEQYF.

The chain's CDR3 is CASSCDWNTEAFF. DNA of the CDR3: TGTGCCAGCAGTTGCGACTGGAACACTGAAGCTTTCTTT. This chain links TRBV5-6 with TRBJ1-1; no firm D call. Trimming removed 5 bases from V and 1 base from J, with 9 bases in between. The germline gives CDR1 SGHDT, CDR2 YYEEEE. This CDR3 has 13 residues.

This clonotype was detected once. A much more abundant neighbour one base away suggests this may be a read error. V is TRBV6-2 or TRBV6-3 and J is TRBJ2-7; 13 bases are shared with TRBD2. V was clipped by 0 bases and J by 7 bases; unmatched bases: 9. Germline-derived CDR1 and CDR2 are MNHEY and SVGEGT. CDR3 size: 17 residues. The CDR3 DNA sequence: TGTGCCAGCAGTTACTCTACTAGCGGGAGGGCATCGCAGGAGCAGTACTTC. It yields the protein CASSYSTSGRASQEQYF.

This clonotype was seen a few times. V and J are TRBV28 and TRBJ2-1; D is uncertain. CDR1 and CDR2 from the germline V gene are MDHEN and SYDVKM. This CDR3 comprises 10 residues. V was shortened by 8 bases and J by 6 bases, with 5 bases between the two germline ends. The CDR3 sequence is CASWSNEQFF. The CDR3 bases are TGTGCCAGCTGGTCCAATGAGCAGTTCTTC.

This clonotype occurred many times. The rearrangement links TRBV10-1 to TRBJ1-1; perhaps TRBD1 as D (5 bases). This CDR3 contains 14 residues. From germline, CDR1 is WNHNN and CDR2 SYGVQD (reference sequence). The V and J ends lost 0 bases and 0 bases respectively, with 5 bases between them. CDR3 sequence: CASSESGLNTEAFF. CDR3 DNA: TGCGCCAGCAGTGAGTCGGGACTGAACACTGAAGCTTTCTTT.

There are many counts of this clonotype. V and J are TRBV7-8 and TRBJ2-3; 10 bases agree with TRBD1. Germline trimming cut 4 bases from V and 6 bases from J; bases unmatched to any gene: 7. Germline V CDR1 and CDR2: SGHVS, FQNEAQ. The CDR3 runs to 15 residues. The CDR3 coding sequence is TGTGCCAGCAGCTCGACAGGGGGCGTATTGGATACGCAGTATTTT. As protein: CASSSTGGVLDTQYF.

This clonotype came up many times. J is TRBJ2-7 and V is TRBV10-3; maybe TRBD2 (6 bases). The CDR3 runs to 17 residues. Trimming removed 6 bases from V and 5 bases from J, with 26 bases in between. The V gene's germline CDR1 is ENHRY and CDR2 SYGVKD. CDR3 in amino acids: CAIREGLKGKGLNEQYF. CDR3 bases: TGTGCCATCAGGGAAGGCCTGAAGGGTAAGGGACTCAACGAGCAGTACTTC.

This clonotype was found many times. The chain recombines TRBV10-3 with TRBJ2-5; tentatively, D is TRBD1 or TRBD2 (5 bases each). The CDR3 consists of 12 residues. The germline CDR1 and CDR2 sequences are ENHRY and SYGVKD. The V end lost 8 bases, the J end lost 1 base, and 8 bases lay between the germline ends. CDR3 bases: TGTGCCATCTCGGGGACCCAAGAGACCCAGTACTTC. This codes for CAISGTQETQYF.

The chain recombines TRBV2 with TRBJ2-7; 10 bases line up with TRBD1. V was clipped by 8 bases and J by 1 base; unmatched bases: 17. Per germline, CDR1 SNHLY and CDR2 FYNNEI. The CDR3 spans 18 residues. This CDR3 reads CASQPGQGTSSISYEQYF. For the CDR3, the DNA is TGTGCCAGCCAACCGGGACAGGGGACCTCGTCGATTTCCTACGAGCAGTACTTC.

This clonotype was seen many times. The CDR3 sequence: CASSNPGLAGAQETQYF. Here the CDR3 DNA reads TGTGCCAGCAGCAACCCAGGACTAGCGGGGGCTCAAGAGACCCAGTACTTC. This chain connects TRBV2 to TRBJ2-5; 13 bases fit TRBD2. The germline V gene has CDR1 SNHLY and CDR2 FYNNEI. CDR3 length: 17 residues. The junction had 9 bases not matched to a gene; V was cut back by 6 bases and J by 2 bases.

The CDR3 DNA reads as TGCGCCAGCAGCCAAGGCCGACTAGCGGGAAATTCAGATACGCAGTATTTT. Protein sequence: CASSQGRLAGNSDTQYF. The V and J genes are TRBV4-1 and TRBJ2-3; 11 positions match TRBD2. This CDR3 is 17 amino acids long. CDR1 MGHRA and CDR2 YSYEKL come from the germline V gene. J lost 4 bases, V lost 1 base, and 7 bases had no gene match.

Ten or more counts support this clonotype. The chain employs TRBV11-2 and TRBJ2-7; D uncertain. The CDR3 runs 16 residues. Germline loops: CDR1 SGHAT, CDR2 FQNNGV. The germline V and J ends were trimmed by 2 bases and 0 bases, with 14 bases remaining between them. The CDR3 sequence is CASSLPLQISSYEQYF. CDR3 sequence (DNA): TGTGCCAGCAGCTTACCCCTACAGATAAGCTCCTACGAGCAGTACTTC. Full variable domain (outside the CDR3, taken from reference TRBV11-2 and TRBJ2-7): EAGVAQSPRYKIIEKRQSVAFWCNPISGHATLYWYQQILGQGPKLLIQFQNNGVVDDSQLPKDRFSAERLKGVDSTLKIQPAKLEDSAVYLCASSLPLQISSYEQYFGPGTRLTVT.

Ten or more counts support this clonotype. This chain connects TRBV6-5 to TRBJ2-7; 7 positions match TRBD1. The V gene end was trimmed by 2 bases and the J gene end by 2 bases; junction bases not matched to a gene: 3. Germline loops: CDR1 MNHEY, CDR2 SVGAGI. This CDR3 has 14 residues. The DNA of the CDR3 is TGTGCCAGCAGTTACGGACAGGAAACCTACGAGCAGTACTTC. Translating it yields CASSYGQETYEQYF.

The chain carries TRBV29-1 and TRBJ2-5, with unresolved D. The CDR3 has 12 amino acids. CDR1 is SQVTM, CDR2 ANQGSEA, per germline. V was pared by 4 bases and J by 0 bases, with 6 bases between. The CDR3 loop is CSVGGHQETQYF. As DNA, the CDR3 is TGCAGCGTTGGAGGACACCAAGAGACCCAGTACTTC.